In this sample, the clone carrying this T cell receptor (beta chain) turned up many times. Its target is unknown. From about 400 ng of RNA, a library with molecular barcoded alpha/delta and beta/gamma adaptors was made. TCRdb re-derived calls from the reads in MiXCR, one entry per CDR3 protein. The profile shows 40,000 to 50,000 distinct CDR3 sequences, around 15% of them singletons. The sample comes from a study of read filtering for tumor transcriptome and immune sequencing. Study in general: R-ISS stage counts were under ten for I, approximately 16 for II, 7 for III. Per sample, TCR-region reads ranged about 3.5 to 11 million by IR-seq, roughly 75 to 1,400 by RNA-seq. Study-level results: The sorted CD138-negative fraction was a mixed bone marrow immune population, not purified T cells.

At the time of active disease, bone marrow was collected from every patient. Sequenced material: a population of CD138-negative cells sorted from bone marrow. This TCR was recovered from a donor at least 40 years old with multiple myeloma.

As DNA, the CDR3 is TGTGCCAGCAGTTACTGGTCGGCTAGCACAGATACGCAGTATTTT. This encodes CASSYWSASTDTQYF. The chain carries TRBV6-5 and TRBJ2-3; D gene unclear. Germline CDR1 reads MNHEY; CDR2 reads SVGAGI. V dropped 1 base and J dropped 0 bases, with 8 bases sitting between them. This CDR3 is 15 amino acids long.